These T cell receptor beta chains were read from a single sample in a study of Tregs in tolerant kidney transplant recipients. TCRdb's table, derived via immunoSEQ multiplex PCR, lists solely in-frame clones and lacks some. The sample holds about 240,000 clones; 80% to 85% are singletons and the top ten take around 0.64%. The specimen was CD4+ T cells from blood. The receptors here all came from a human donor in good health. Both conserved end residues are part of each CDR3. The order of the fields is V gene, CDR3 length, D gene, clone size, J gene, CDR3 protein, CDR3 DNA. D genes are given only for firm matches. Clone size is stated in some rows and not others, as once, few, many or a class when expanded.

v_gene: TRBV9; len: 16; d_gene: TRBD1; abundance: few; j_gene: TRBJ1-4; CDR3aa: CASSQRTGGANEKLFF; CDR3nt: TGTGCCAGCAGCCAGAGGACAGGGGGGGCAAATGAAAAACTGTTTTTT
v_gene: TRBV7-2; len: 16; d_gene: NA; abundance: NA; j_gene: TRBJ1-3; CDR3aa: CASSPRAMRSGNTIYF; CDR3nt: TGTGCCAGCAGCCCACGGGCGATGAGGTCTGGAAACACCATATATTTT
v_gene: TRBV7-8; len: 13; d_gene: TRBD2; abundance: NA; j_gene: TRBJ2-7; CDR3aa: CATARLAGGEQYF; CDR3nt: TGTGCCACCGCCAGACTAGCGGGAGGCGAGCAGTACTTC
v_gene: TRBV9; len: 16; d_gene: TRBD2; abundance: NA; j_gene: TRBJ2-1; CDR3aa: CASSVGGVAGVNEQFF; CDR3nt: TGTGCCAGCAGCGTAGGGGGAGTAGCGGGAGTTAATGAGCAGTTCTTC
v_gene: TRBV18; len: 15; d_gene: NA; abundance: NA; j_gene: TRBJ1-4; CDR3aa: CASSPDRSTNEKLFF; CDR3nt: TGTGCCAGCTCACCCGACAGATCAACTAATGAAAAACTGTTTTTT
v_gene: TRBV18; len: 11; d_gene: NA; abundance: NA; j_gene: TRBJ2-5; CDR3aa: CASSPRETQYF; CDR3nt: TGTGCCAGCTCACCACGGGAGACCCAGTACTTC
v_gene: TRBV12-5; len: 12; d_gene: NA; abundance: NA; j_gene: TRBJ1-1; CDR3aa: CASGLDWSQAFF; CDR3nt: TGTGCTAGTGGTTTAGACTGGTCCCAAGCTTTCTTT
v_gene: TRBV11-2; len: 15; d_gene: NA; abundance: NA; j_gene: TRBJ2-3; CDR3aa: CASSLLLGGTDTQYF; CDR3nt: TGTGCCAGCAGCTTGTTGTTGGGGGGCACAGATACGCAGTATTTT
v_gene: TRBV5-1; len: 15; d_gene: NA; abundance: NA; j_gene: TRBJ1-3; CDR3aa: CASSRIPSSGNTIYF; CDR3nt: TGCGCCAGCAGCAGAATACCGAGCTCTGGAAACACCATATATTTT
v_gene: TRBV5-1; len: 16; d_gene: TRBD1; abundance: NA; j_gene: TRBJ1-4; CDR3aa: CASSLGDRAPNEKLFF; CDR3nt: TGCGCCAGCAGCTTGGGGGACAGGGCCCCTAATGAAAAACTGTTTTTT
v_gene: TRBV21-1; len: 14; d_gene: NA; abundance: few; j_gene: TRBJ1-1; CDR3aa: CASSKVAANTEAFF; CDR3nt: TGTGCCAGCAGCAAAGTTGCAGCAAACACTGAAGCTTTCTTT
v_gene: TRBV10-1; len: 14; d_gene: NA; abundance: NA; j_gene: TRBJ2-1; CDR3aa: CASSANNRGNEQFF; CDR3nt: TGCGCCAGCAGTGCGAATAATCGGGGGAATGAGCAGTTCTTC
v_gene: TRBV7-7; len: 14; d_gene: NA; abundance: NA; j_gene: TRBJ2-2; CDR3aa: CASSLTGSTGELFF; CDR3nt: TGTGCTAGCAGCTTAACAGGGAGCACCGGGGAGCTGTTTTTT
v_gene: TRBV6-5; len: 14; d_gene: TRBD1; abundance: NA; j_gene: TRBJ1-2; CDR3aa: CASSYSMGQHGYTF; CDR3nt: TGTGCCAGCAGTTACTCTATGGGACAGCATGGCTACACCTTC
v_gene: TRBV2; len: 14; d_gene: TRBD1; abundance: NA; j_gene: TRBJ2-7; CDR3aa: CASSKTGSSYEQYF; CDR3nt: TGTGCCAGCAGCAAGACAGGGAGCTCCTACGAGCAGTACTTC
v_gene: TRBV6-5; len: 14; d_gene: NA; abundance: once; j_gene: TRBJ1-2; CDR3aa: CATLTRANGYGYTF; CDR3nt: TGTGCCACCTTGACCAGGGCTAATGGCTATGGCTACACCTTC
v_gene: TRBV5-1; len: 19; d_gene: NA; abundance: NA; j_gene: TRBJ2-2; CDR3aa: CASSLVTVVEGQNTGELFF; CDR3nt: TGCGCCAGCAGCTTGGTTACTGTAGTGGAGGGTCAGAACACCGGGGAGCTGTTTTTT
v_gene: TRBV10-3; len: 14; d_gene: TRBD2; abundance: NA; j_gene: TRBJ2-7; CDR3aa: CATEAGGSSYEQYF; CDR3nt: TGTGCCACAGAAGCGGGGGGGAGCTCCTACGAGCAGTACTTC
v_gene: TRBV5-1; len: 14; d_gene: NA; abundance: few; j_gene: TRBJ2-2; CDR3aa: CASSLDGGTGELFF; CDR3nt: TGCGCCAGCAGCTTGGACGGAGGCACCGGGGAGCTGTTTTTT
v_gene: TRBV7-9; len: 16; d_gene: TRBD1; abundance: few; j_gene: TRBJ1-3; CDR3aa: CASSLGTGSGRNTIYF; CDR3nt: TGTGCCAGCAGCCTCGGGACAGGGTCGGGCAGAAACACCATATATTTT
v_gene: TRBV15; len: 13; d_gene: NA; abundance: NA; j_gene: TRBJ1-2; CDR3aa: CATSREGEFGYTF; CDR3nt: TGTGCCACCAGCAGAGAGGGGGAATTCGGCTACACCTTC
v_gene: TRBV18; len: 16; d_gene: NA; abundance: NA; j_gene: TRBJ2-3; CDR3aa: CASSPAWGSGEDTQYF; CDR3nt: TGTGCCAGCTCACCTGCGTGGGGGAGTGGTGAAGATACGCAGTATTTT
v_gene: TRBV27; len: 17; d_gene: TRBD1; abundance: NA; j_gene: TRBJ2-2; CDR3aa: CASSFTPGQGAPGELFF; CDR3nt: TGTGCCAGCAGTTTCACGCCGGGACAGGGGGCTCCCGGGGAGCTGTTTTTT
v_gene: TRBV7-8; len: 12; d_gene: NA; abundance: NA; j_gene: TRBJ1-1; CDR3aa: CASSFWTDEAFF; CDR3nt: TGTGCCAGCAGCTTTTGGACAGATGAAGCTTTCTTT
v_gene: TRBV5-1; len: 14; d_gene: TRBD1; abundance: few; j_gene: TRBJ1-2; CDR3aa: CASSFTGESYGYTF; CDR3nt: TGCGCCAGCAGCTTTACAGGGGAGTCCTATGGCTACACCTTC
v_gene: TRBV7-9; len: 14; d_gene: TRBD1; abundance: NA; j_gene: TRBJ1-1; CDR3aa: CASSRHDRDTEAFF; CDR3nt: TGTGCCAGCAGCCGACATGACAGGGACACTGAAGCTTTCTTT
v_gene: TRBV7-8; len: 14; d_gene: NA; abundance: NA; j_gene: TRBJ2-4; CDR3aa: CASSLGPAKNIQYF; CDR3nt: TGTGCCAGCAGCTTAGGGCCTGCCAAAAACATTCAGTACTTC
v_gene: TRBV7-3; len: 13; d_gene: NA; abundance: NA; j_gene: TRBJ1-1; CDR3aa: CASSLLVGTEAFF; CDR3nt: TGTGCCAGCAGCTTGCTCGTAGGCACTGAAGCTTTCTTT
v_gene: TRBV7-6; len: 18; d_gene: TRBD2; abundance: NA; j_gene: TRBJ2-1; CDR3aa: CASSSQQTGTSLFSEQFF; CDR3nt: TGTGCCAGCAGCTCCCAGCAGACCGGGACTAGCTTATTCAGTGAGCAGTTCTTC
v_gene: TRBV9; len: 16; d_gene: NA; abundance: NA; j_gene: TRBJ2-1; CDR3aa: CASSVTGSSSYNEQFF; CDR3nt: TGTGCCAGCAGCGTAACGGGCTCCAGCTCCTACAATGAGCAGTTCTTC
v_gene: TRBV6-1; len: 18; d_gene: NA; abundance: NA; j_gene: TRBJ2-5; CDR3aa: CASSELPSFLGGEETQYF; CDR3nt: TGTGCCAGCAGTGAATTGCCCTCCTTCCTCGGTGGTGAAGAGACCCAGTACTTC
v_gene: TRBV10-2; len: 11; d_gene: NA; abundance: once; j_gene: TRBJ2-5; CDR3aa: CASSGQETQYF; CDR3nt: TGCGCCAGCAGTGGCCAAGAGACCCAGTACTTC
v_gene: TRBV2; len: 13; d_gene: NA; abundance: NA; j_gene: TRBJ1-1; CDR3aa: CASRLALSTEAFF; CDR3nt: TGTGCCAGCAGACTTGCTCTTTCCACTGAAGCTTTCTTT